The clone carrying this T cell receptor beta chain was found a few times. Its antigen is still unknown. Amplification from RNA transcripts yielded the TCR beta CDR3 regions. A first-round RT-PCR used HTBI primers, followed by a second-round multiplex PCR. TCRdb fed the multiplex PCR reads into MiXCR, producing one record per CDR3 protein. The profile shows 300,000 to 400,000 distinct CDR3 sequences, roughly 17% of them singletons. The data derive from a study of Graves' ophthalmopathy and Graves' hyperthyroidism. Study conclusions and caveats: Detection in blood was also observed for most expanded thyroid clonotypes above 0.001 frequency.

Trimming took off 1 base at V and 4 bases at J, with 16 bases between the two ends. Germline V gene sequence: CDR1 MGHRA, CDR2 YSYEKL. The CDR3 runs to 16 residues. Eligible hyperthyroidism cases comprised new diagnoses of under 2 months' duration in individuals aged 18 to 65. Clinical symptoms and serum thyroxine were used for diagnosis; TRAb, thyroid ultrasound and orbital computed tomography were also relied on. The authors isolated PBMCs from around 10 ml of fresh peripheral blood. V is TRBV4-1 and J is TRBJ2-5; D is possibly TRBD1 (6 bases). Sequenced: peripheral blood. The TCR was taken from an adult woman with stable Graves' hyperthyroidism. CDR3 region: CASSQGTRDITETQYF. In nucleotides, the CDR3 is TGCGCCAGCAGCCAAGGAACTCGGGACATAACAGAGACCCAGTACTTC.